This T cell receptor (beta chain) was recorded in a study of cytomegalovirus exposure and HLA in healthy donors (dated by TCRdb to the late 2010s). Context from the whole study: The roughly 700 repertoires of the first cohort and the roughly 110 validation repertoires were produced on the same platform, according to a later analysis. The study aimed to test whether cataloging public T cell receptors could reveal signatures of past pathogen exposure. In addition to the first cohort of 666 subjects, a separate validation cohort of approximately 120 different subjects was used. To predict cytomegalovirus infection status, the study combined high-throughput TCR immunosequencing, statistical association of individual TCRs with disease status, and machine learning.

The library came from the immunoSEQ multiplex PCR assay. Regarding the original processing steps: A statistical classification framework was built for diagnosing cytomegalovirus status from the catalog of TCR beta chain sequences. The table was pulled from immuneACCESS by TCRdb, which kept in-frame rearrangements only. Such tables lose some clones; where checked, under half of the loss comes from unresolved V genes, and the rest has no known cause. V and J calls and clone size are given by that table; D and trimming were obtained from the DNA. The sample includes 100,000 or so clones, with approximately 95% observed a single time. 0.89% of the sample is held by the ten biggest clonotypes. Summary of the overall study and its limitations: The study gave a list of 150 to 200 TCR beta chains associated with cytomegalovirus. The validation cohort had no HLA typing available for a later analysis, so co-occurrence within that cohort was assessed over all 120 or so repertoires. In vitro tests confirmed that a few of the cytomegalovirus-associated TCR beta chains recognize cytomegalovirus antigens. Most TCR sequences were observed very rarely across donors, whereas some public TCRs were present in many individuals. The classifier was reported to diagnose cytomegalovirus status with high specificity and sensitivity in both the original and validation cohorts. It was suggested by the authors that the approach could potentially be generalized to other disease states and immunological phenotypes. A later analysis found that TCRs clustered in the first cohort also tended to co-occur in the 120 validation repertoires, with more than 90% of cluster scores above 0.

The donors were included in the validation cohort of 130 or so subjects, a group kept apart from the approximately 700-subject first cohort. Trimming takes 3 bases off V and 9 bases off J; junction bases not matched to a gene: 15. CDR1 and CDR2, looked up from the germline V gene, are SGDLS and YYNGEE. From cysteine to phenylalanine, the CDR3 is 17 amino acids long. The retained sequence is limited to the CDR3, 51 bases, with the frame set at the first base. As for this clone: What antigen it recognizes has not been identified. Base qualities are not at hand, and no much larger clone is one base apart.

The sequenced material came from PBMCs. The chain is assembled from TRBV9 and TRBJ2-1; 10 junctional bases match TRBD2. This sequence was found in a woman under 30 in good health and CMV-seronegative. This receptor has the CDR3 CASSADVGLADLGEQFF. At the DNA level, the sequence is TGTGCCAGCAGCGCCGACGTAGGACTAGCGGACCTGGGTGAGCAGTTCTTC.